These T cell receptor beta chains were read from a single sample in a study of blood T cell repertoires in COVID-19. Method: immunoSEQ multiplex PCR; TCRdb's copy keeps in-frame clones and lacks some. This table holds under 25,000 clones, over 70% found once. Input material: peripheral blood. The receptors were sampled from a human donor in a cohort sampled during active COVID-19. Each CDR3 is given with its conserved first and last residue. D genes are given only for firm matches. Rows may omit the clone size; those that give it use once, few, many or a size class.

J: TRBJ2-6
length: 17
D: TRBD1
V: TRBV27
size: .
DNA: TGTGCCAGCAGTGTAGGACAGGGGTGGTCTGGGGCCAACGTCCTGACTTTC
CDR3: CASSVGQGWSGANVLTF

J: TRBJ2-3
length: 15
D: TRBD2
V: TRBV28
size: few
DNA: TGTGCCAGCAGTAACCGGGACTATTACACAGATACGCAGTATTTT
CDR3: CASSNRDYYTDTQYF

J: TRBJ2-2
length: 15
D: .
V: TRBV6-1
size: .
DNA: TGTGCCAGCAGTGAACGTAGAACGAACACCGGGGAGCTGTTTTTT
CDR3: CASSERRTNTGELFF

J: TRBJ2-7
length: 14
D: .
V: TRBV3-1/TRBV3-2
size: .
DNA: TGTGCCAGCTCCCAGGCCGGGGGACCCTACGAGCAGTACTTC
CDR3: CASSQAGGPYEQYF

J: TRBJ1-2
length: 14
D: TRBD1
V: TRBV6-6
size: .
DNA: TGTGCCAGCAGTGTCGCCGGGACAGGGTCTGGCTACACCTTC
CDR3: CASSVAGTGSGYTF

J: TRBJ2-3
length: 14
D: .
V: TRBV5-1
size: once
DNA: TGCGCCAGCAGCTCGTCTACTGGCACAGATACGCAGTATTTT
CDR3: CASSSSTGTDTQYF

J: TRBJ2-1
length: 15
D: TRBD2
V: TRBV6-5
size: .
DNA: TGTGCCAGCAGGACCGGGACTAGCGGGCTAAATGAGCAGTTCTTC
CDR3: CASRTGTSGLNEQFF

J: TRBJ2-2
length: 14
D: .
V: TRBV3-1/TRBV3-2
size: .
DNA: TGTGCCAGCAGCCAGGGGACTAACACCGGGGAGCTGTTTTTT
CDR3: CASSQGTNTGELFF

J: TRBJ2-7
length: 14
D: TRBD1
V: TRBV18
size: few
DNA: TGTGCCAGCTCACCTCGGACAGGCGGCTACGAGCAGTACTTC
CDR3: CASSPRTGGYEQYF

J: TRBJ2-1
length: 16
D: TRBD1
V: TRBV6-6
size: .
DNA: TGTGCCAGCAGTTCCATTGGGACAGCTGACTACAATGAGCAGTTCTTC
CDR3: CASSSIGTADYNEQFF

J: TRBJ2-3
length: 16
D: TRBD1
V: TRBV23-1
size: .
DNA: TGCGCCTACCCCCCAGGGGGCGGGATGGGCGCAGATACGCAGTATTTT
CDR3: CAYPPGGGMGADTQYF

J: TRBJ2-7
length: 14
D: TRBD1
V: TRBV5-1
size: .
DNA: TGCGCCAGCTATCGGGACAGCTCCTCCTACGAGCAGTACTTC
CDR3: CASYRDSSSYEQYF

J: TRBJ1-1
length: 13
D: .
V: TRBV7-3
size: .
DNA: TGTGCCAGCAGTCGGACAGTGAACACTGAAGCTTTCTTT
CDR3: CASSRTVNTEAFF

J: TRBJ1-1
length: 14
D: TRBD1
V: TRBV29-1
size: few
DNA: TGCAGCGTTGAAGGGGACAGGGGGAACACTGAAGCTTTCTTT
CDR3: CSVEGDRGNTEAFF

J: TRBJ1-1
length: 15
D: .
V: TRBV7-9
size: .
DNA: TGTGCCAGCAGCCTCCTTAATACAGCGAACACTGAAGCTTTCTTT
CDR3: CASSLLNTANTEAFF

J: TRBJ2-5
length: 14
D: TRBD2
V: TRBV6-4
size: .
DNA: TGTGCCAGCAGTGAGTCTAGCGGATCGGGGACCCAGTACTTC
CDR3: CASSESSGSGTQYF

J: TRBJ2-1
length: 16
D: TRBD2
V: TRBV14
size: .
DNA: TGTGCCAGCAGCCTCGACCGACTAGCGGAGAACAATGAGCAGTTCTTC
CDR3: CASSLDRLAENNEQFF

J: TRBJ1-6
length: 14
D: TRBD1
V: TRBV27
size: .
DNA: TGTGCCAGCAGCGACAGGGGGCACAATTCACCCCTCCACTTT
CDR3: CASSDRGHNSPLHF